This record looks at one T cell receptor (beta chain) sequence and its context. No cognate antigen has been identified for it. No base quality values were provided; no much bigger clone lies one nucleotide off. This sample was taken from a study of blood T cell repertoires in COVID-19 (dated by TCRdb to 2020 to 2021). With respect to the entire study: The collaborator samples originated in the United States, Italy and Spain and spanned the acute and convalescent phases of COVID-19. The prospective study material was composed of cDNA or gDNA derived from T cells, B-cell-depleted T cells, or PBMCs. Subjects who had been exposed to COVID-19, were actively infected with it, or had recovered from it provided the deeply sampled blood TCRbeta repertoires that made up the dataset. The repertoires were released in a freely available public database intended as a resource for research on the immune response to SARS-CoV-2. The samples were drawn from two sources: the first 160 participants of the ongoing ImmuneRACE study, and over 1,000 subjects contributed by 6 global collaborators. Sample metadata almost always included a de-identified subject ID, COVID-19 status, age in years and sex. Where HLA class I and class II types were available, the types were taken from metadata supplied by the sample provider, not from assay-based typing. The study at large found these results: The amount of clinical and demographic metadata varied by source and participant and was provided uncurated.

TCRbeta CDR3 regions were amplified from genomic DNA by means of the immunoSEQ Assay, a bias-controlled multiplex PCR. In the authors' own workflow: The number of nucleated cells in each sample was estimated from the amplification of reference gene primers within the assay. Sequence reads were collapsed and filtered to measure the absolute abundance of every unique TCRbeta CDR3 rearrangement. For each sample, productive Simpson clonality was calculated as the square root of Simpson's diversity index over productive rearrangements. The clones in this table, taken by TCRdb from immuneACCESS, are in-frame only. Not every clone is retained; where verified, under half of the shortfall comes from an unresolved V gene, and the cause of the rest is unknown. Clone size and the V and J calls come from that table; the DNA yielded D and trimming. The sample profile shows roughly 230,000 clones; 84% of them were found once. The ten largest clones add up to 4% of the sample.

The germline V end is reduced by 6 bases and the J end by 4 bases; junction bases left unmatched: 7. Counted from cysteine to phenylalanine, this CDR3 has 15 amino acids. The DNA shown is the 45-base CDR3, in frame from base 1. CDR1 MNHEY and CDR2 SMNVEV are derived from the germline V gene (reference sequence). The collaborating institutions used their own protocols to collect whole blood in K2EDTA tubes. For TCRbeta analysis, collaborators shipped samples as frozen whole blood, isolated PBMCs, or DNA extracted from either of those sample types. The receptor was derived from a man aged 50 or older with acute or convalescent COVID-19. Sequencing was done on a sample of peripheral blood. The sequence is built from TRBV27 and TRBJ2-2, with 8 bases aligning to TRBD1. The CDR3 protein: CASSRQGASTGELFF. The DNA sequence is given as TGTGCCAGCAGCCGGCAGGGGGCGAGCACCGGGGAGCTGTTTTTT.